This T cell receptor beta chain was retrieved from a study of beta chain features in type 1 diabetes. Study-level results: The cDNA sequencing approach could over-represent high-TCR-expressing cells. Significant though moderate, a shortening of TCRB CDR3s appeared in all four CD4+ subsets of Type 1 diabetes patients.

Expressed TCRB transcripts got sequenced, as all isolated RNA was reverse transcribed. Only in-frame clones appear in the TCRdb table, and some are missing; sequencing was by immunoSEQ multiplex PCR. The sample holds 680,000 or so clones; 10% to 15% are singletons and the top ten take 0.022%. There are a few counts of this clone. Its antigen is undetermined. This TCR came from a young man with type 1 diabetes. What was sequenced was naive CD4+ T cells from blood.

CDR3 region: CASSQDRGQQGTDTQYF. The CDR3 region has the DNA TGTGCCAGCAGCCAAGATAGGGGCCAGCAGGGGACAGATACGCAGTATTTT. The chain couples TRBV14 to TRBJ2-3; D is possibly TRBD1 (6 bases). V lost 0 bases and J lost 3, with 16 bases in between. The CDR3 runs 17 residues. CDR1 SGHDN and CDR2 FVKESK come from the germline V gene.